Described below is a single T cell receptor (beta chain) sequence and its context. Assay used: immunoSEQ multiplex PCR; TCRdb lists only in-frame clones, some missing. The table lists 310,000 or so clones, roughly 89% of them singletons, with about 8.9% in the top ten. The sample originates from a study of blood T cell repertoires in COVID-19. Study as a whole: Both acute and convalescent COVID-19 samples were obtained from the United States, Italy and Spain.

Recruitment covered roughly 22 US areas and drew participants whose ages spanned roughly 18 to 100 years. The CDR3 has 18 amino acids. The germline V gene has CDR1 SEHNR and CDR2 FQNEAQ (reference sequence). V was clipped by 4 bases and J by 1 base; unmatched bases: 12. This chain links TRBV7-9 with TRBJ2-3; 9 bases align to TRBD2. This receptor was taken from a woman younger than 30 who had recovered from COVID-19. Sequencing input: PBMCs or T cells enriched from blood (not recorded which). In DNA, the CDR3 is TGTGCCAGCAGCTCCTGGGGTGCGGGAGGGCCGGGCACAGATACGCAGTATTTT. Translated: CASSSWGAGGPGTDTQYF.